Sequencing of this T cell receptor (beta chain) was carried out in a study of blood T cells in healthy people across ages. V trimming: 7 bases; J trimming: 2 bases; junction bases outside the gene matches: 5. The CDR3 totals 14 residues. Per germline, CDR1 SEHNR and CDR2 FQNEAQ (reference sequence). Then a second PCR, running roughly 6 to 11 cycles, was carried out with a sample-barcoded 5' primer and a J-beta primer mix. A single record per CDR3 protein comes from TCRdb applying MiXCR to the 5' RACE reads. The sample gives 1,500,000 or so distinct CDR3 sequences, approximately 39% of which show up once; about 4% is in the top ten. Each donor was a healthy Caucasian individual from Russia, aged roughly 6 to 95. As to this clonotype: It may be a read error: a sequence one base away is much more abundant.

The sequencing sample was made of blood. The receptor was derived from a woman aged 18-29 years in good health. The V and J genes are TRBV7-9 and TRBJ2-3; TRBD1 agrees at 8 bases. For the CDR3, the DNA is TGTGCCAGCAACTCGGACAGGGACACAGATACGCAGTATTTT. Encoded protein: CASNSDRDTDTQYF. Supplemented by reference TRBV7-9 and TRBJ2-3, the full variable domain reads DTGVSQNPRHKITKRGQNVTFRCDPISEHNRLYWYRQTLGQGPEFLTYFQNEAQLEKSRLLSDRFSAERPKGSFSTLEIQRTEQGDSAMYLCASNSDRDTDTQYFGPGTRLTVL.